These 27 T cell receptor beta chains were all obtained from the same sample, sequenced in a study of blood T cells in healthy people across ages. It was with a sample-barcoded 5' primer and a J-beta primer mix that a second PCR of roughly 7 to 12 cycles was run. Each CDR3 protein gets one entry after TCRdb re-called the 5' RACE reads with MiXCR. The data contain about 830,000 distinct CDR3 sequences, 60% to 80% of them singletons. Sample: blood. The receptors originated from a man aged 30 to 39 in good health.

V is TRBV5-5 and J is TRBJ2-2; maybe TRBD1 (5 bases). V gave up 1 base and J gave up 1 base, with 11 bases separating them. This CDR3 is built from 16 residues. Germline CDR1 SGHKS, CDR2 YYEKEE (reference sequence). As DNA, the CDR3 is TGTGCCAGCAGCTTGACAGGCGCCCTGAACACCGGGGAGCTGTTTTTT. Its translation is CASSLTGALNTGELFF.

V and J are TRBV10-3 and TRBJ2-1; 10 bases map to TRBD2. The DNA end is more similar to TRBJ2-7, so the J call may be wrong. The germline V gene encodes CDR1 ENHRY and CDR2 SYGVKD. CDR3 size: 15 residues. As DNA, the CDR3 is TGTGCCATCAGGAGCGAGCGGGGGGGGACATACGAGCAGTACTTC. Protein: CAIRSERGGTYEQYF.

There are a few counts of this clonotype. The CDR3 DNA sequence: TGTGCCAGCAGACTTGGCTCCTACAATGAGCAGTTCTTC. The encoded protein is CASRLGSYNEQFF. This chain uses TRBV6-2 or TRBV6-3 with TRBJ2-1; no reliable D call. The germline V gene encodes CDR1 MNHEY and CDR2 SVGEGT. This CDR3 is 13 amino acids long. V was trimmed by 6 bases and J by 0 bases, leaving 6 bases between them.

A single count supports this clonotype. The chain joins TRBV11-2 to TRBJ1-1; no definite D call. Germline CDR1 reads SGHAT; CDR2 reads FQNNGV. V was shortened by 5 bases and J by 5 bases, with 27 bases between the two germline ends. The CDR3 runs to 18 residues. The CDR3 DNA sequence: TGTGCCAGCAGCCGACCTCGGTTAGGGCCTGGAACGGGTACTGAAGCTTTCTTT. Protein product: CASSRPRLGPGTGTEAFF. Drawing the rest from reference TRBV11-2 and TRBJ1-1, the complete variable domain is EAGVAQSPRYKIIEKRQSVAFWCNPISGHATLYWYQQILGQGPKLLIQFQNNGVVDDSQLPKDRFSAERLKGVDSTLKIQPAKLEDSAVYLCASSRPRLGPGTGTEAFFGQGTRLTVV.

This clonotype was recorded a few times. The chain recombines TRBV18 with TRBJ2-5; 8 nucleotides line up with TRBD2. This CDR3 has 15 amino acids. The trim removed 0 bases at V and 5 bases at J, leaving 5 bases unmatched. Germline V gene sequence: CDR1 KGHSH, CDR2 LQKENI. The CDR3 region is CASSPPGLESETQYF. CDR3 sequence (DNA): TGTGCCAGCTCACCACCGGGACTAGAGTCGGAGACCCAGTACTTC.

This clonotype has at least ten counts. This chain connects TRBV4-2 to TRBJ2-7; 8 nucleotides match TRBD1. Germline CDR1 and CDR2: LGHNA and YNFKEQ. Trimming removed 1 base from V and 3 bases from J; junction bases left unmatched: 8. The CDR3 runs 16 residues. The CDR3 reads CASSQGPGQAIYEQYF. The CDR3 nucleotides are TGTGCCAGCAGCCAAGGCCCGGGACAGGCTATCTACGAGCAGTACTTC.

The chain employs TRBV29-1 and TRBJ1-2; a weak D match, TRBD1 (5 bases). The CDR3 is 11 residues long. Germline assignment: CDR1 SQVTM and CDR2 ANQGSEA. The V and J ends lost 7 bases and 8 bases respectively, with 14 bases between them. CDR3 residues: CSAGPAGGYTF. The CDR3, as DNA: TGCAGCGCGGGACCCGCGGGGGGCTACACCTTC.

There are many counts of this clonotype. The chain carries TRBV5-6 and TRBJ2-3; D unclear. V shed 4 bases and J shed 6 bases, with 12 bases lying between them. This CDR3 is built from 13 residues. CDR1 is SGHDT, CDR2 YYEEEE, per germline. The CDR3 is CASSVSAADTQYF. CDR3 nucleotide sequence: TGTGCCAGCAGCGTAAGTGCAGCGGATACGCAGTATTTT.

This clonotype was counted a single time. The rearrangement links TRBV2 to TRBJ2-1; D is perhaps TRBD1 or TRBD2 (5 bases each). The CDR3 consists of 20 residues. CDR1 is SNHLY, CDR2 FYNNEI, per germline. Between the trimmed V and J ends, which lost 4 bases and 0 bases, there was a span of 25 bases. The CDR3 nucleotides read TGTGCCAGCAGTGGAGCGTTCTTTGGGGGTACCCTAAGCTCCTACAATGAGCAGTTCTTC. Translating gives CASSGAFFGGTLSSYNEQFF.

Here the CDR3 reads CASSLTDREVAGAADTQYF. The CDR3 bases are TGTGCCAGCAGTCTCACCGACAGGGAGGTTGCGGGCGCGGCAGATACGCAGTATTTT. The chain employs TRBV28 and TRBJ2-3, with D tentatively TRBD1 (7 bases). The CDR3 is made up of 19 amino acids. The V gene's germline CDR1 is MDHEN and CDR2 SYDVKM. Trimming cost V 5 bases and J 4 bases, with 28 bases left between them. Full variable domain (missing parts from reference TRBV28 and TRBJ2-3): DVKVTQSSRYLVKRTGEKVFLECVQDMDHENMFWYRQDPGLGLRLIYFSYDVKMKEKGDIPEGYSVSREKKERFSLILESASTNQTSMYLCASSLTDREVAGAADTQYFGPGTRLTVL.

This chain connects TRBV4-3 to TRBJ2-2; weak D call: TRBD2 (5 bases). The ends were cut back, 3 bases at V and 5 bases at J, with 16 bases in the middle. The CDR3 spans 16 residues. Germline lookup yields CDR1 LGHNA and CDR2 YSLEER. CDR3 in amino acids: CASSHSPSGVTGELFF. The DNA for the CDR3 is TGCGCCAGCAGCCATAGTCCCAGCGGCGTTACCGGGGAGCTGTTTTTT.

This clonotype was seen only once. The V gene is TRBV21-1, the J gene TRBJ2-3; the table's TRBD2 call for D was not verified on the DNA. TRBV21-1 is annotated as a pseudogene. CDR3 size: 19 residues. The CDR3 loop reads CASSREWASGGARDYTQYF. DNA for the CDR3: TGTGCCAGCAGCCGGGAATGGGCTAGCGGGGGGGCGAGGGACTATACGCAGTATTTT.

The chain links TRBV6-2 or TRBV6-3 to TRBJ2-5; TRBD1 might be the D (5 bases). The end of the DNA aligns better with TRBJ2-7, so the J call may be wrong. From germline, CDR1 is MNHEY and CDR2 SVGEGT. This CDR3 contains 15 residues. In DNA, the CDR3 is TGTGCCAGCAGTTACCCCGGTGGGGCATCCTACGAGCAGTACTTC. As protein: CASSYPGGASYEQYF.

This clonotype was observed a handful of times. The chain couples TRBV20-1 to TRBJ1-2; the D gene is possibly TRBD1 (5 bases). Trimming took 3 bases from V and 6 from J, leaving 14 bases between them. The germline CDR1 and CDR2 sequences are DFQATT and SNEGSKA (reference sequence). The CDR3 is 13 amino acids. The DNA of the CDR3 is TGCAGTGCTAGGAAGGGGCGCAATAATGGCTACACCTTC. Its translation: CSARKGRNNGYTF.

CDR3 in amino acids: CASSPNEGIGTEAFF. The CDR3 region has the DNA TGTGCCAGCAGCCCAAACGAGGGGATAGGCACTGAAGCTTTCTTT. The chain has TRBV7-8 and TRBJ1-1, with a possible D match to TRBD1 (5 bases). From germline, CDR1 is SGHVS and CDR2 FQNEAQ. The V and J ends lost 5 bases and 4 bases respectively, with 17 bases between them. This CDR3 contains 15 residues.

This clonotype was counted at least ten times. V usage is TRBV4-3 and J usage is TRBJ2-1; D could derive from TRBD1 or TRBD2 (5 bases each). Germline V CDR1 and CDR2: LGHNA, YSLEER. The V end lost 1 base, the J end lost 10 bases, and 20 bases lay between the germline ends. The CDR3 spans 16 residues. The CDR3 region is CASSQVGLLGLREQFF. CDR3 in DNA: TGCGCCAGCAGCCAAGTGGGGCTACTAGGGTTGCGCGAGCAGTTCTTC.

This sequence joins TRBV7-2 and TRBJ2-3; D might be TRBD1 (5 bases). In germline, CDR1 is SGHTA, CDR2 FQGNSA. This CDR3 comprises 18 residues. V was clipped by 5 bases and J by 6 bases, with 27 bases between them. CDR3 loop: CASSPRGAAPNPGDTQYF. The CDR3 DNA reads as TGTGCCAGCAGCCCCCGAGGCGCTGCGCCTAACCCAGGGGATACGCAGTATTTT. The variable domain in full, completed from reference TRBV7-2 and TRBJ2-3, reads GAGVSQSPSNKVTEKGKDVELRCDPISGHTALYWYRQSLGQGLEFLIYFQGNSAPDKSGLPSDRFSAERTGGSVSTLTIQRTQQEDSAVYLCASSPRGAAPNPGDTQYFGPGTRLTVL.

The CDR3 coding sequence is TGCAGTGCTAATGGGGGGGAGACCCAGTACTTC. Amino acid sequence: CSANGGETQYF. The rearrangement links TRBV20-1 to TRBJ2-5, with a weak D call TRBD2 (6 bases). Germline V CDR1 and CDR2: DFQATT, SNEGSKA (reference sequence). The CDR3 has 11 amino acids. V lost 4 bases, J lost 5 bases, and 8 bases lay in between.

The chain uses TRBV3-1 and TRBJ2-1, with 7 bases aligning to TRBD2. The V segment lost 0 bases and the J segment 7 bases; nucleotides outside the gene matches: 6. Germline CDR1 is LGHDT and CDR2 is YNNKEL (reference sequence). The CDR3 has 15 residues. In nucleotides, the CDR3 is TGTGCCAGCAGCCAAGAGGCGGGGGTACGGAATGAGCAGTTCTTC. The encoded protein is CASSQEAGVRNEQFF.

CDR3 coding DNA: TGCAGTGCTACCATTAGCGGGAGAGCCTACAATGAGCAGTTCTTC. Its protein product is CSATISGRAYNEQFF. J is TRBJ2-1 and V is TRBV20-1, with TRBD2 matching over 9 bases. Germline CDR1 and CDR2: DFQATT and SNEGSKA (reference sequence). V shed 4 bases, J shed 2 bases, and the junction held 6 bases outside the gene matches. This CDR3 is 15 amino acids long.

CDR3 nucleotides: TGTGCCAGCAGCCTATGGGACAAAGCCTACGAGCAGTACTTC. This sequence encodes CASSLWDKAYEQYF. The V and J genes are TRBV9 and TRBJ2-7; D is perhaps TRBD1 (6 bases). This CDR3 is built from 14 residues. CDR1 is SGDLS, CDR2 YYNGEE, per germline. V shed 4 bases and J shed 2 bases, with 13 bases lying between them. Supplemented by reference TRBV9 and TRBJ2-7, the full variable domain reads DSGVTQTPKHLITATGQRVTLRCSPRSGDLSVYWYQQSLDQGLQFLIQYYNGEERAKGNILERFSAQQFPDLHSELNLSSLELGDSALYFCASSLWDKAYEQYFGPGTRLTVT.

In its sample, this clonotype was seen many times. The chain joins TRBV20-1 to TRBJ2-7; D is perhaps TRBD1 (6 bases). Trimming pared 8 bases from V and 6 bases from J, leaving 17 bases between. Per the germline V gene, CDR1 is DFQATT and CDR2 is SNEGSKA (reference sequence). This CDR3 is 12 amino acids long. CDR3 coding DNA: TGCAGTCTAAGGGGACAATCCGTCGAGCAGTACTTC. Translation: CSLRGQSVEQYF.

This clonotype appeared a single time. The chain employs TRBV4-1 and TRBJ2-4; TRBD2 is a possible D gene (5 bases). TRBJ2-5 explains the end of the DNA better; the J call may be wrong. CDR3 length: 16 residues. Germline-derived CDR1 and CDR2 are MGHRA and YSYEKL. In DNA, the CDR3 is TGCGCCAGCAGCCAAGATCAATCCGGACTGTCAGAGACCCAGTACTTC. As protein: CASSQDQSGLSETQYF.

This clonotype was seen a handful of times. J is TRBJ1-4 and V is TRBV29-1, with 8 bases identical to TRBD1. The CDR3 covers 13 residues. J gave up 8 bases and V 4 bases, and 6 bases lay outside the gene matches. Germline V CDR1 and CDR2: SQVTM, ANQGSEA. The CDR3 region is CSVGQGPREKLFF. The CDR3 DNA follows: TGCAGCGTTGGACAGGGGCCCCGGGAAAAACTGTTTTTT.

There are a few counts of this clonotype. The chain recombines TRBV9 with TRBJ2-1, with 10 bases that match TRBD1. Germline values: CDR1 SGDLS, CDR2 YYNGEE. Trimming took 2 bases from V and 9 from J; bases not matched to a gene: 5. There are 14 residues in the CDR3. Here the CDR3 reads CASSVGTGAGEQFF. CDR3 nucleotide sequence: TGTGCCAGCAGCGTCGGGACAGGGGCGGGTGAGCAGTTCTTC.

CDR3 residues: CASSLALGGLRNEQFF. The CDR3 coding sequence is TGTGCCAGCAGCTTAGCCCTGGGGGGACTTCGAAATGAGCAGTTCTTC. J is TRBJ2-1 and V is TRBV11-2, with a weak D call TRBD2 (6 bases). The germline gives CDR1 SGHAT, CDR2 FQNNGV. The CDR3 is 16 amino acids. V was cut by 1 base and J by 7 bases, with 17 bases left in between. The full variable domain, with the rest looked up from reference TRBV11-2 and TRBJ2-1, is EAGVAQSPRYKIIEKRQSVAFWCNPISGHATLYWYQQILGQGPKLLIQFQNNGVVDDSQLPKDRFSAERLKGVDSTLKIQPAKLEDSAVYLCASSLALGGLRNEQFFGPGTRLTVL.

V gene TRBV9 combines with J gene TRBJ2-4, with TRBD2 matching 7 bases. The end of the DNA aligns better with TRBJ2-5, so the J call may be wrong. The CDR3 has 14 residues. Germline loops: CDR1 SGDLS, CDR2 YYNGEE. In nucleotides, the CDR3 is TGTGCCAGCAGCGTAGGGGACTATCCAGAGACCCAGTACTTC. It translates to CASSVGDYPETQYF.